Below, 15 T cell receptor beta chains from the same sample are listed, as sequenced in a study of metastatic and nonmetastatic thyroid tumors. TCRdb re-called clones from the PCR reads using MiXCR. The sample lists roughly 41,000 clones, about a sixth seen once, with 3.5% to 4% in the top ten. Patients were all untreated before their thyroid surgery. Input material: blood. These receptors all stem from a female donor with papillary thyroid cancer or a benign thyroid nodule (not recorded which). Some clones in this sample may be carry-over from other donors' samples.

This clone was picked up many times. The rearrangement uses TRBV20-1 and TRBJ1-1, with D tentatively TRBD1 (6 bases). The CDR3 has 15 residues. With 6 bases removed from V and 6 bases from J, the gap between germline ends came to 23 bases. From germline, CDR1 is DFQATT and CDR2 SNEGSKA (reference sequence). Written as DNA, the CDR3 is TGCAGTGCACCCCCGGCGGGCAGGGGATCCCCTGAAGCTTTCTTT. Its protein product is CSAPPAGRGSPEAFF.

Many counts were recorded for this clone. V and J are TRBV12-3 or TRBV12-4 and TRBJ2-1, with unresolved D. Trimming cost V 4 bases and J 8 bases, with 6 bases left between them. The CDR3 is 11 amino acids. CDR3 sequence: CASSSMHEQFF. The CDR3 region has the DNA TGTGCCAGCAGTTCGATGCATGAGCAGTTCTTC.

This clone was picked up many times. Here the CDR3 reads CAGQGTSGGLDYEQYF. DNA for the CDR3: TGTGCCGGCCAAGGGACTAGCGGGGGGCTCGACTACGAGCAGTACTTC. The J gene is TRBJ2-7, the V gene TRBV30, with TRBD2 matching over 15 bases. J gave up 3 bases and V 8 bases, and 11 bases lay outside the gene matches. The CDR3 sequence is 16 residues long. Germline V gene sequence: CDR1 GTSNPN, CDR2 SVGIG (reference sequence).

In this sample, this clone turned up many times. The V call is TRBV12-3 or TRBV12-4, the J call TRBJ2-1; no firm D call. The CDR3 sequence is 14 residues long. Trimming stripped 1 base from V and 8 bases from J, with 12 bases between. CDR3 amino acids: CASSLDGPLDEQFF. The CDR3 DNA follows: TGTGCCAGCAGTTTAGATGGCCCCTTGGATGAGCAGTTCTTC.

This clone was seen at least ten times. This chain uses TRBV20-1 with TRBJ2-7; D perhaps matches TRBD1 (6 bases). V lost 6 bases and J 4 bases, leaving 19 bases between the germline ends. CDR3 length: 14 amino acids. In germline, CDR1 is DFQATT, CDR2 SNEGSKA (reference sequence). The DNA for the CDR3 is TGCAGTGCCCTTAGGGCAGGGGCTCCATACGAGCAGTACTTC. Amino acid sequence: CSALRAGAPYEQYF.

This clone was seen repeatedly, ten times or more. This chain links TRBV28 with TRBJ1-1; possible D gene TRBD1, 6 bases. The V gene lost 4 bases and the J gene lost 10 bases, with 19 bases spanning the gap. The CDR3 consists of 14 residues. Per the germline V gene, CDR1 is MDHEN and CDR2 is SYDVKM. CDR3 sequence reads: CASSSLIRGLRAFF. DNA of the CDR3: TGTGCCAGCAGTTCCCTTATTAGGGGGTTAAGAGCTTTCTTT.

As regards this clone: A much larger clone differs by one base, so this may be a read error. V usage is TRBV5-8 and J usage is TRBJ1-3; D gene unclear. CDR1 SGHTS and CDR2 YDEGEE come from the germline V gene. Deletions cut 4 bases from V and 0 bases from J, with 11 bases between. The CDR3 runs 15 residues. In nucleotides, the CDR3 is TGTGCCAGCAGCGTTGGACTGAGCTCTGGAAACACCATATATTTT. Protein sequence: CASSVGLSSGNTIYF. Supplemented by reference TRBV5-8 and TRBJ1-3, the full variable domain reads EAGVTQSPTHLIKTRGQQATLRCSPISGHTSVYWYQQALGLGLQFLLWYDEGEERNRGNFPPRFSGRQFPNYSSELNVNALELEDSALYLCASSVGLSSGNTIYFGEGSWLTVV.

This clone came up many times. The chain combines TRBV18 with TRBJ2-3; 9 bases are a match to TRBD1. With V trimmed by 0 bases and J by 3 bases, 4 bases remained unmatched. This CDR3 has 16 residues. CDR1 and CDR2 (germline): KGHSH, LQKENI. CDR3 nucleotide sequence: TGTGCCAGCTCACCACCGACAGGGGGTATTACAGATACGCAGTATTTT. Amino acids: CASSPPTGGITDTQYF.

There are many counts of this clone. J is TRBJ1-2 and V is TRBV11-2, with 9 bases identical to TRBD1. Germline loops: CDR1 SGHAT, CDR2 FQNNGV. This CDR3 region has 15 residues. The V and J ends lost 2 bases and 8 bases, in that order; junction bases with no gene match: 9. CDR3 sequence reads: CASSLTLQGAGGYTF. The CDR3 DNA is TGTGCCAGCAGCTTAACTTTACAGGGGGCGGGCGGCTACACCTTC.

As to this clone: Germline is not matched at one junction end, which may reflect a read error. This sequence joins TRBV7-9 and TRBJ2-7, with TRBD1 as a possible D gene (6 bases). CDR3 length: 13 residues. Germline loops: CDR1 SEHNR, CDR2 FQNEAQ (reference sequence). CDR3 DNA: TGTGCTAGCAGAGTAGGGGGCTCCTACGAGCAGTACTTC. Encoded protein: CASRVGGSYEQYF. The full variable domain, its missing parts supplied by reference TRBV7-9 and TRBJ2-7, is DTGVSQNPRHKITKRGQNVTFRCDPISEHNRLYWYRQTLGQGPEFLTYFQNEAQLEKSRLLSDRFSAERPKGSFSTLEIQRTEQGDSAMYLCASRVGGSYEQYFGPGTRLTVT.

This clone has at least ten counts. This sample also contains other DNA sequences that code for the same CDR3. J is TRBJ1-5 and V is TRBV6-1; 7 bases are shared with TRBD1. V trimming: 6 bases; J trimming: 3 bases; junction bases outside the gene matches: 8. The CDR3 covers 15 residues. Germline V gene data show CDR1 as MNHNS and CDR2 as SASEGT. CDR3 in amino acids: CASSPQGGFNQPQHF. CDR3 nucleotides: TGTGCCAGCAGCCCGCAGGGGGGTTTCAATCAGCCCCAGCATTTT.

The chain has TRBV6-1 and TRBJ1-5; D call uncertain. The CDR3 is 17 residues long. The V end was cut by 6 bases, the J end by 3 bases, with 21 bases between. Germline CDR1 MNHNS, CDR2 SASEGT. The CDR3 is CASRSAVQVRDNQPQHF. The DNA for the CDR3 is TGTGCCAGCAGGAGTGCCGTACAAGTGCGCGACAATCAGCCCCAGCATTTT.

Ten or more counts support this clone. Distinct nucleotide sequences in the sample also encode this CDR3. J is TRBJ2-5 and V is TRBV11-2, with TRBD1 matching 12 bases. V trimming: 0 bases; J trimming: 6 bases; junction bases outside the gene matches: 8. Germline CDR1 SGHAT, CDR2 FQNNGV. The CDR3 is 17 amino acids. Written as DNA, the CDR3 is TGTGCCAGCAGCTTAGATTGGGGACAGGGGGCTTTGAAGACCCAGTACTTC. It specifies CASSLDWGQGALKTQYF.

This clone appeared many times. The genes are TRBV7-2 and TRBJ1-4, with 9 bases lining up with TRBD1. V lost 5 bases, J lost 8 bases, and 6 bases stayed unmatched. This CDR3 is 14 amino acids long. Germline loops: CDR1 SGHTA, CDR2 FQGNSA. CDR3 sequence: CASSPQGAGEKLFF. DNA for the CDR3: TGTGCCAGCAGCCCACAGGGGGCGGGCGAAAAACTGTTTTTT.

This clone was seen ten or more times. This sequence joins TRBV29-1 and TRBJ1-5; 7 bases align to TRBD1. The CDR3 is 12 residues long. Germline CDR1 reads SQVTM; CDR2 reads ANQGSEA. The J segment lost 7 bases and the V segment lost 4 bases, leaving 4 bases of the junction unmatched. The CDR3 DNA sequence: TGCAGCGTTGGACAGGGAGGGCAGCCCCAGCATTTT. This translates into CSVGQGGQPQHF.